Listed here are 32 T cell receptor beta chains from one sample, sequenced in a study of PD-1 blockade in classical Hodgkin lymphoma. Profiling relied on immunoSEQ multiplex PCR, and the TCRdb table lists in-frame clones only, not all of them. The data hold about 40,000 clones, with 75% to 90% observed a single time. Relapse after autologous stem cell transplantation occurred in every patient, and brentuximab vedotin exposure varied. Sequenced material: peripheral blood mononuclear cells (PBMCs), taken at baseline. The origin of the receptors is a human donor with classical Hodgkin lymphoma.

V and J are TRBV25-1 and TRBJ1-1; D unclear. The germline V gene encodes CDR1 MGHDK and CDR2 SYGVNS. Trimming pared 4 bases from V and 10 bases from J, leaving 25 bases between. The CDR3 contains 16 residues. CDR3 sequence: CASSGIPQNGRDLAFF. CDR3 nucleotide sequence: TGTGCCAGCAGTGGAATCCCTCAGAACGGTCGGGATTTAGCTTTCTTT.

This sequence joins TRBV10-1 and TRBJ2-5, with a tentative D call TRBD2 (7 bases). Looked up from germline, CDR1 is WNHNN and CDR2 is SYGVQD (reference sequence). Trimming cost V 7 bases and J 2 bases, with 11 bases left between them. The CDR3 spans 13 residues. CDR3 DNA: TGCGCCAGCAAACAGGGAGGGCAAGAGACCCAGTACTTC. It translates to CASKQGGQETQYF.

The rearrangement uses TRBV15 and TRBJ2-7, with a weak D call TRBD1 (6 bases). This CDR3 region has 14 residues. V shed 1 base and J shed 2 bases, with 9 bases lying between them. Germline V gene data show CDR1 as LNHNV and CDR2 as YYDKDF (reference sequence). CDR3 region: CATSRAQGPYEQYF. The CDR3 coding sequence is TGTGCCACCAGCAGAGCCCAGGGGCCCTACGAGCAGTACTTC.

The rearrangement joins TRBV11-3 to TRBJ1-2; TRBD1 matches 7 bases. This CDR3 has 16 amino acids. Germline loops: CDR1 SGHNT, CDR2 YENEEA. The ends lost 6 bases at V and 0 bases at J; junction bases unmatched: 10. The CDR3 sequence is CASRIKGTASNYGYTF. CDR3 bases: TGTGCCAGCAGGATAAAGGGGACAGCCTCTAACTATGGCTACACCTTC.

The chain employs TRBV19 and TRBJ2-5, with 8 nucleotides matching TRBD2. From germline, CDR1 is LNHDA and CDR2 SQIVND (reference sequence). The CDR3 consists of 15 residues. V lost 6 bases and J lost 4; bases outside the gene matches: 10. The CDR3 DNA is TGTGCCAGTAGGGTCCGCGGGGGGTCTCGAGAGACCCAGTACTTC. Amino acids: CASRVRGGSRETQYF.

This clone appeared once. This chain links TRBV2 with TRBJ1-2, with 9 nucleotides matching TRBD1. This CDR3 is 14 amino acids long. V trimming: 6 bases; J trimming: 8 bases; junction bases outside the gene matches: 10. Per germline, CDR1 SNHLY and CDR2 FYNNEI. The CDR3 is CASRLGQGGKGYTF. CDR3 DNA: TGTGCCAGCAGATTGGGACAGGGTGGCAAGGGCTACACCTTC.

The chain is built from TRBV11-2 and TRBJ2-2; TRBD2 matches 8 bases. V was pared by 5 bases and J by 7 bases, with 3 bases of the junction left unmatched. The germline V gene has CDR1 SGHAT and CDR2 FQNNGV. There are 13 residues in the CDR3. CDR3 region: CASSASGHGELFF. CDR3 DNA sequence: TGTGCCAGCAGCGCTAGCGGGCACGGGGAGCTGTTTTTT.

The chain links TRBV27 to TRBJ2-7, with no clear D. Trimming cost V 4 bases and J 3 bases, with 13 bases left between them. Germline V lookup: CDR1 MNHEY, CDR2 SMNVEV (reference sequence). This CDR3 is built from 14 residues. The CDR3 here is CASSYRSDYYEQYF. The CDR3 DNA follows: TGTGCCAGCAGTTACCGGTCAGATTACTACGAGCAGTACTTC.

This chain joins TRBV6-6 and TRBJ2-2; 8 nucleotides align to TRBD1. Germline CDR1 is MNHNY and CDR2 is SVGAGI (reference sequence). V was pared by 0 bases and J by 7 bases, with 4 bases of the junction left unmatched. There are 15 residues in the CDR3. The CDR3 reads CASSYSPGGHGELFF. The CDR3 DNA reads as TGTGCCAGCAGTTACTCCCCAGGGGGCCACGGGGAGCTGTTTTTT.

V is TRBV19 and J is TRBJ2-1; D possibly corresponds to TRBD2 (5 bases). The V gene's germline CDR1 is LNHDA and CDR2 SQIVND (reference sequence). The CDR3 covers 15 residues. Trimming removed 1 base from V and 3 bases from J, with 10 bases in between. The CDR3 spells CASSIGLALYNEQFF. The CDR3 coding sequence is TGTGCCAGTAGTATAGGATTAGCGCTCTACAATGAGCAGTTCTTC.

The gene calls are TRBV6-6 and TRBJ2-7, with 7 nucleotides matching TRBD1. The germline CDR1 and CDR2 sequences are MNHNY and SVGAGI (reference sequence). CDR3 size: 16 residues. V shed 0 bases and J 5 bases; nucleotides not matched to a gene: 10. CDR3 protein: CASSYSMGQSSHEQYF. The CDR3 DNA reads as TGTGCCAGCAGTTACTCGATGGGACAGAGTAGCCACGAGCAGTACTTC.

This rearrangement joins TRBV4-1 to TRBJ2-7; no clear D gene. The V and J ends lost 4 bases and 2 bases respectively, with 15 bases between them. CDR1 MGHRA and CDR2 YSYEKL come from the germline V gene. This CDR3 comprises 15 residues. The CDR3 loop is CASSPRNLRTYEQYF. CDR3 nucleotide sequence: TGCGCCAGCAGCCCTCGAAACTTACGGACCTACGAGCAGTACTTC.

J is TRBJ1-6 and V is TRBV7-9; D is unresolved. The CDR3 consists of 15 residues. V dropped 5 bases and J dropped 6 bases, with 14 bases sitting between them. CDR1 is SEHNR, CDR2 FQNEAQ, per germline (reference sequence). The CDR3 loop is CASSPWDRPNSPLHF. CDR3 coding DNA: TGTGCCAGCAGCCCCTGGGATCGACCTAATTCACCCCTCCACTTT.

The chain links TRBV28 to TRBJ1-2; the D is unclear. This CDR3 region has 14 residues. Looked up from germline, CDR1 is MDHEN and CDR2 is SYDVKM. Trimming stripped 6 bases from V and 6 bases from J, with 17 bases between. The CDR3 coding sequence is TGTGCCAGCAGCTTGACGGGAGGATATAATGGCTACACCTTC. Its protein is CASSLTGGYNGYTF.

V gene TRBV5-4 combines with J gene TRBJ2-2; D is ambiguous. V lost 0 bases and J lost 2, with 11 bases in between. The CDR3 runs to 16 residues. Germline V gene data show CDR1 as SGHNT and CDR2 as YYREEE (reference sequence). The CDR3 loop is CASSLGLPANTGELFF. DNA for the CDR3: TGTGCCAGCAGCTTGGGACTCCCAGCAAACACCGGGGAGCTGTTTTTT.

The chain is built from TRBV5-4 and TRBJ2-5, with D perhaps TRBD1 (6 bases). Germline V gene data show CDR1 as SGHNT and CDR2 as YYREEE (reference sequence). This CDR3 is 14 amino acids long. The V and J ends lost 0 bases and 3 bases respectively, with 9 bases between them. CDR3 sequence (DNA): TGTGCCAGCAGCTTGGGGACAGCCGAAGAGACCCAGTACTTC. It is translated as CASSLGTAEETQYF.

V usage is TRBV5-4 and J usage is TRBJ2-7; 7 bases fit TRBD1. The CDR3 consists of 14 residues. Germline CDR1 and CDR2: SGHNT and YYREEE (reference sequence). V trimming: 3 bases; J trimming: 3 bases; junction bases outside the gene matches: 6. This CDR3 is CASSSRDRGYEQYF. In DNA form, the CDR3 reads TGTGCCAGCAGCTCCAGGGACAGAGGCTACGAGCAGTACTTC.

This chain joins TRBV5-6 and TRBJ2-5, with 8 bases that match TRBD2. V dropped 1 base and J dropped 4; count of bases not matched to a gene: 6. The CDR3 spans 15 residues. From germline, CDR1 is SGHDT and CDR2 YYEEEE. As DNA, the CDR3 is TGTGCCAGCAGCTTGTTTTTAGCGGGATTAGAGACCCAGTACTTC. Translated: CASSLFLAGLETQYF.

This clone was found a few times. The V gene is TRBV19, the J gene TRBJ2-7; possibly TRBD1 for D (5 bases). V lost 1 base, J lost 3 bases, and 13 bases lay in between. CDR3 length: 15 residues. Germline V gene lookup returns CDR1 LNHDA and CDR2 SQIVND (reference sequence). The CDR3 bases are TGTGCCAGTAGTATAGTAGGGGATGGGGTCTACGAGCAGTACTTC. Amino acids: CASSIVGDGVYEQYF.

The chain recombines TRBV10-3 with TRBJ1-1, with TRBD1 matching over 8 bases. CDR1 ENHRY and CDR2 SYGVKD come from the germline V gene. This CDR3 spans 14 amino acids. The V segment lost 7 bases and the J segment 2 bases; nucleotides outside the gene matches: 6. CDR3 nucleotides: TGTGCCATCACGGCAGGGGGCCCTAACACTGAAGCTTTCTTT. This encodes CAITAGGPNTEAFF.

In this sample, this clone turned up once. The CDR3 sequence is CASSVVSGPGYGYTF. In DNA, the CDR3 is TGTGCCAGCAGCGTAGTATCAGGGCCGGGCTATGGCTACACCTTC. The chain links TRBV9 to TRBJ1-2; possibly TRBD1 for D (5 bases). The CDR3 loop spans 15 amino acids. V was cut by 0 bases and J by 4 bases, with 13 bases left in between. Germline V gene sequence: CDR1 SGDLS, CDR2 YYNGEE.

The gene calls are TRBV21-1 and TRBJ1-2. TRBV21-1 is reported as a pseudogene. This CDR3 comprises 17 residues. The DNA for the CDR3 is TGTGCCAGCAGCAAAGTTGGAAGGGTCGGCGGGGGCTATGGCTACACCTTC. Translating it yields CASSKVGRVGGGYGYTF.

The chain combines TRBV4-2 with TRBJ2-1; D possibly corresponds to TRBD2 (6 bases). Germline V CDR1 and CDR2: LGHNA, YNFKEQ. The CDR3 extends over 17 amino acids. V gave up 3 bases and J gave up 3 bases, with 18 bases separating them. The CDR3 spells CASSQDYRMGGYNEQFF. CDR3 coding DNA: TGTGCCAGCAGCCAGGATTACCGAATGGGGGGCTACAATGAGCAGTTCTTC.

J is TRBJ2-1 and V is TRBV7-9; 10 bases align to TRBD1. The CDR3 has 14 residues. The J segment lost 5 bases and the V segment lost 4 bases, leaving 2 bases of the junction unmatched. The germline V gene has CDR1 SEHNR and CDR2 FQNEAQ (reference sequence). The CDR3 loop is CASSWGQGHNEQFF. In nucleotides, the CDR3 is TGTGCCAGCAGCTGGGGACAGGGGCACAATGAGCAGTTCTTC.

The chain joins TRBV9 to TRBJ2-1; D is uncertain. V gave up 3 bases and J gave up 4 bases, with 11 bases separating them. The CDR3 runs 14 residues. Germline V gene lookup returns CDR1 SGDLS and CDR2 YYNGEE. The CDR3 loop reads CASSGGSYYNEQFF. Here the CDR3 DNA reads TGTGCCAGCAGCGGAGGTTCCTATTACAATGAGCAGTTCTTC.

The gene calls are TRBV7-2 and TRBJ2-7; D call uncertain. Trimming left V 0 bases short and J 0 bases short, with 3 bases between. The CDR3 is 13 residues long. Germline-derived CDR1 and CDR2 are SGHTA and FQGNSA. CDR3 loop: CASSLASSYEQYF. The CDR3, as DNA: TGTGCCAGCAGCTTAGCGAGCTCCTACGAGCAGTACTTC.

The CDR3 bases are TGTGCCAGCAGTCGGCAGCGGGCCTACGAGCAGTACTTC. This gives the protein CASSRQRAYEQYF. V is TRBV6-5 and J is TRBJ2-7; the D gene is possibly TRBD2 (6 bases). Germline values: CDR1 MNHEY, CDR2 SVGAGI. V lost 5 bases and J lost 2, with 10 bases in between. There are 13 residues in the CDR3.

Here the CDR3 DNA reads TGTGCCAGCAGCTCAGGGACAGGGGTGAATCAGCCCCAGCATTTT. It is translated as CASSSGTGVNQPQHF. The V and J genes are TRBV7-9 and TRBJ1-5; 10 positions match TRBD1. V trimming: 4 bases; J trimming: 4 bases; junction bases outside the gene matches: 4. The germline CDR1 and CDR2 sequences are SEHNR and FQNEAQ (reference sequence). The length of the CDR3 is 15 residues.

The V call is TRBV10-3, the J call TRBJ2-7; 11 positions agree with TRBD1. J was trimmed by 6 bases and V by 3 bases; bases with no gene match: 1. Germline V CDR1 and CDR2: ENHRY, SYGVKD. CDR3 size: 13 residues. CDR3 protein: CAISDGTGGEQYF. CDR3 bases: TGTGCCATCAGTGATGGGACAGGGGGCGAGCAGTACTTC.

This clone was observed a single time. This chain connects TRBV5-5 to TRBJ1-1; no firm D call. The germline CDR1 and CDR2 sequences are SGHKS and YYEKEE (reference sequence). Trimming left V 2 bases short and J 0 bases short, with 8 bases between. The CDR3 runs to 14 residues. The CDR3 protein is CASSLSVLNTEAFF. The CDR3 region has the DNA TGTGCCAGCAGCTTATCAGTTCTGAACACTGAAGCTTTCTTT.

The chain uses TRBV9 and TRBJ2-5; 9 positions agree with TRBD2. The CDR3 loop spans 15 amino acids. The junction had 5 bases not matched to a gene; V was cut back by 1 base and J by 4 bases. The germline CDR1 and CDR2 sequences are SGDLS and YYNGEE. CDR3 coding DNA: TGTGCCAGCAGCGTACTTTGGCGGGAGGGAGAGACCCAGTACTTC. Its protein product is CASSVLWREGETQYF.

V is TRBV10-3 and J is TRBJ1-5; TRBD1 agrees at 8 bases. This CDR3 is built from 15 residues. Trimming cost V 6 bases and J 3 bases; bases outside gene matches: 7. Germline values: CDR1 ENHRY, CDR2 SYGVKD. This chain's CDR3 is CAISETGAPNQPQHF. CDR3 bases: TGTGCCATCAGCGAGACAGGGGCCCCCAATCAGCCCCAGCATTTT.